This T cell receptor (beta chain) was sequenced in a study of breast tumors, draining lymph nodes, adjacent tissues. TCRdb called the multiplex PCR reads again in MiXCR, with one record for every CDR3 protein. The data hold 150,000 to 250,000 distinct CDR3 sequences, with 31% observed a single time. This clonotype was detected only a few times. Sequence at one end of the junction differs from germline and may be a read error. Samples came from axillary lymph nodes draining the breast cancer. The CDR3 covers 14 residues. In germline, CDR1 is SGHRS, CDR2 YFSETQ. Sequenced sample: axillary lymph node tissue. This receptor was taken from a female donor with breast cancer. Some clones in this sample may be carry-over from other donors' samples. V and J are TRBV5-1 and TRBJ2-5; D is unresolved. The CDR3 coding sequence is TGCGCCAGCAGCTTGGCCGGATTCCAAGACACCCAGTACTTC. This encodes CASSLAGFQDTQYF.